This record looks at one TCR beta chain sequence and its context. What it binds is unknown. This entry comes from a study of Tregs in tolerant kidney transplant recipients. Repertoires were generated with immunoSEQ multiplex PCR, while TCRdb's copy carries only in-frame clones and drops some. Of fewer than 150,000 clones in the sample, roughly 92% were seen once. CD4+CD25+CD127- Tregs, CD4+CD25- non-Tregs, CD4 and CD8 cells were sorted. Study results and limitations: The most relevant donor-specific Treg TCRbeta repertoire apparently came from expansion with activated donor B cells. Biological reproducibility was not directly addressed, but technical replication error appeared minimal.

Germline V lookup: CDR1 SGHRS, CDR2 YFSETQ. The CDR3 has 13 residues. V lost 4 bases and J 5 bases, leaving 9 bases between the germline ends. The sample comprised CD4+ T cells from blood. The origin of this receptor is a human donor in good health. This rearrangement joins TRBV5-1 to TRBJ1-4; D is unresolved. The CDR3 DNA sequence: TGCGCCAGCAGCCTCGATTTGAATGAAAAACTGTTTTTT. This sequence encodes CASSLDLNEKLFF.